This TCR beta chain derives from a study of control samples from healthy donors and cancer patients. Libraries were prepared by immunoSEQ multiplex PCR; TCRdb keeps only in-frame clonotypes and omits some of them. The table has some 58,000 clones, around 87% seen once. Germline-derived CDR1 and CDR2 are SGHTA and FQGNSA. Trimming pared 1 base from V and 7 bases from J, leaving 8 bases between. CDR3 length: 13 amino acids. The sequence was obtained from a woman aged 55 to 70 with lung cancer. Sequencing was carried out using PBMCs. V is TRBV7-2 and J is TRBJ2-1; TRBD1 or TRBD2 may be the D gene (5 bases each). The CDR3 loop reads CASSLVWGNEQFF. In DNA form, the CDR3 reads TGTGCCAGCAGCTTAGTGTGGGGGAATGAGCAGTTCTTC.